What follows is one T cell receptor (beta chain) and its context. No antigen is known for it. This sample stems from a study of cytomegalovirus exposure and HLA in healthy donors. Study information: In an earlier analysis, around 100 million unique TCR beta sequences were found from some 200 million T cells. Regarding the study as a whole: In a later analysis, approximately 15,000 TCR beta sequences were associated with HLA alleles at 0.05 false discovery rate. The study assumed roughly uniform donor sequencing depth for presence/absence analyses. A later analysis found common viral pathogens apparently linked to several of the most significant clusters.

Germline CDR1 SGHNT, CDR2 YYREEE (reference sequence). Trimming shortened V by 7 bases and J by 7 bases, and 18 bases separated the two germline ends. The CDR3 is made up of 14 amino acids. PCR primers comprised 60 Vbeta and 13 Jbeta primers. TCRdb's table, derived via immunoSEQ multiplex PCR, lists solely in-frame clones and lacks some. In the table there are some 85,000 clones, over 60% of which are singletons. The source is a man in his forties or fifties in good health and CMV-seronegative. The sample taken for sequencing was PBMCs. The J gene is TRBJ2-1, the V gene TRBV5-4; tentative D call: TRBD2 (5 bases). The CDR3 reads CASHLRTLLNEQFF. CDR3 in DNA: TGTGCCAGCCACCTGCGGACTCTTCTGAATGAGCAGTTCTTC.